A selection of T cell receptor beta chains follows, all from one sample in a study of T-cell reconstitution after alpha-beta-depleted transplantation in children. TCRdb re-called the PCR reads through MiXCR, storing one row per CDR3 protein. Altogether over 450,000 distinct CDR3 sequences are present, roughly a tenth being singletons, with the ten largest covering around 2%. Sequencing used PBMCs, obtained before TCRalphabeta/CD19-depleted stem cell transplant. The source is a child younger than 10 with inherited bone marrow failure, due to receive a stem cell transplant. Each CDR3 is given with its conserved first and last residue. D genes are given only for firm matches. Only part of the rows carry a size: once, few, many, or a class if the clone is expanded.

D,J,size,V,DNA,CDR3
TRBD2,TRBJ2-7,few,TRBV20-1,TGCAGTGCTAGAGATCCGGGACTAGTTTCAACCGGGCTTGGCCAACCCTACGAGCAGTACTTC,CSARDPGLVSTGLGQPYEQYF
-,TRBJ1-2,many,TRBV7-9,TGTGCCAGCAGCCCGATCAGGGAAGCCAACTATGGCTACACCTTC,CASSPIREANYGYTF
-,TRBJ2-3,-,TRBV5-1,TGCGCCAGCAGCTTAGGTGGGACCACAGATACGCAGTATTTT,CASSLGGTTDTQYF
-,TRBJ2-2,many,TRBV10-3,TGTGCCATCAGTGATTCCGGGACTGTGTTTACCGGGGAGCTGTTTTTT,CAISDSGTVFTGELFF
TRBD1,TRBJ2-5,many,TRBV29-1,TGCAGCACGAACAGGGGAACTTCACAAGAGACCCAGTACTTC,CSTNRGTSQETQYF
-,TRBJ1-5,few,TRBV27,TGTGCCAGCGCTCGGCGGGGTTCGAACAATCAGCCCCAGCATTTT,CASARRGSNNQPQHF
-,TRBJ2-5,-,TRBV19,TGTGCCAGTAGTATAGGCGGAGACCAGTACTTC,CASSIGGDQYF
TRBD2,TRBJ2-7,many,TRBV12-3/TRBV12-4,TGTGCCAGCAGTTTATACACTAGCGGATCCTACGAGCAGTACTTC,CASSLYTSGSYEQYF
-,TRBJ2-5,few,TRBV7-9,TGTGCCAGCAGCTCCGGGGACGAGACCCAGTACTTC,CASSSGDETQYF
-,TRBJ1-4,many,TRBV6-1,TGTGCCAGCAGGAGGGACCTCCAAAGTGCAAAACTGTTTTTT,CASRRDLQSAKLFF
-,TRBJ1-1,few,TRBV28,TGTGCCAGCAGTTCCTCCCCAGGTTTCACTGAAGCTTTCTTT,CASSSSPGFTEAFF
-,TRBJ2-1,-,TRBV4-3,TGCGCCAGCAGCTTCCAACTTGACAATGAGCAGTTCTTC,CASSFQLDNEQFF
TRBD2,TRBJ2-7,many,TRBV2,TGTGCCATCAAGAAGGCGGGCGGGAGCTACGAGCAGTACTTC,CAIKKAGGSYEQYF
-,TRBJ2-1,many,TRBV7-2,TGTGCCAGCACCGTCCCTTTGGGTGAGCAGTTCTTC,CASTVPLGEQFF
TRBD2,TRBJ2-1,many,TRBV7-9,TGTGCCTCTAGGTTGCTAGCGGGGCATCTTGACGACAATGAGCAGTTCTTC,CASRLLAGHLDDNEQFF
-,TRBJ2-1,many,TRBV9,TGTGCCAGCAGCGCAACAACTAGCTACAATGAGCAGTTCTTC,CASSATTSYNEQFF
-,TRBJ2-4,-,TRBV7-7,TGTGCTAGCAGCCCGGTCCCTATAGGCACCCCTAAAAACATTCAGTACTTC,CASSPVPIGTPKNIQYF
-,TRBJ2-3,-,TRBV27,TGTGCCAGCAGTTTAATACTCGGACTGACCCCTAGCACAGATACGCAGTATTTT,CASSLILGLTPSTDTQYF
-,TRBJ2-7,many,TRBV24-1,TGTGCCACCAGTGATTTTGGACAAACCTACGAGCAGTACTTC,CATSDFGQTYEQYF
-,TRBJ2-1,many,TRBV5-6,TGTGCCAGCAGCTCCCCACGGGATGAGCAGTTCTTC,CASSSPRDEQFF
-,TRBJ2-7,-,TRBV28,TGTGCCAGCAGTTTGGCGGGGGCCGGAAACGAGCAGTACTTC,CASSLAGAGNEQYF
-,TRBJ1-4,many,TRBV9,TGTGCCAGCAGCGTAGATTCAACTAACCAAGAAAAACTGTTTTTT,CASSVDSTNQEKLFF
-,TRBJ1-3,many,TRBV7-2,TGTGCCAGCAGCTTAGTTTCTGGAAACACCATATATTTT,CASSLVSGNTIYF
TRBD1,TRBJ2-7,many,TRBV27,TGTGCCAGCAGTCACAGGGGGCCCAACTCGGGCGAGCAGTACTTC,CASSHRGPNSGEQYF
-,TRBJ2-7,many,TRBV20-1,TGCAGTGCTAGACCCACAGGGCACTACGAGCAGTACTTC,CSARPTGHYEQYF
TRBD2,TRBJ2-5,many,TRBV7-2,TGTGCCAGCGATCGGGAGGGACCGTACCAAGAGACCCAGTACTTC,CASDREGPYQETQYF
TRBD1,TRBJ1-3,many,TRBV28,TGTGCCAGCAGTTCTAAACAGGGGGCGCCTGGAAACACCATATATTTT,CASSSKQGAPGNTIYF
-,TRBJ1-5,many,TRBV30,TGTGCCTGGAGTCCCGGCAGCAATAGCAATCAGCCCCAGCATTTT,CAWSPGSNSNQPQHF